A selection of T cell receptor beta chains follows, all from one sample in a study of glioma-infiltrating T cells. MiXCR, applied by TCRdb to the multiplex PCR reads, yields one record per CDR3 protein. The sample has about 410,000 distinct CDR3 sequences, about 40% seen once. Sample: glioma tissue, nonneoplastic brain tissue, or PBMCs (not recorded which). The receptors were gathered from a human donor with low-grade glioma or glioblastoma, undergoing nonglioma brain surgery, or in good health (not recorded which). Each CDR3 is given with its conserved first and last residue. Fields, in order: J gene, V gene, CDR3 protein.

J: TRBJ2-1; V: TRBV6-5; CDR3: CASSLAGFSSYSEQFF
J: TRBJ1-2; V: TRBV4-1; CDR3: CASSQAPGIGYGYTF
J: TRBJ1-2; V: TRBV28; CDR3: CASSLWTSGYTF
J: TRBJ2-7; V: TRBV20-1; CDR3: CSAAPRKTGINYEQYF
J: TRBJ2-3; V: TRBV6-1; CDR3: CASSRVVAGGYTDTQYF
J: TRBJ2-1; V: TRBV20-1; CDR3: CSARSGAGEIRLNEQFF
J: TRBJ2-5; V: TRBV11-2; CDR3: CASSSPWTHQETQCF
J: TRBJ2-7; V: TRBV4-2; CDR3: CASSQVGLTSGHFYEQYF
J: TRBJ2-7; V: TRBV6-5; CDR3: CASSYSADLREQYF
J: TRBJ2-1; V: TRBV11-2; CDR3: CASSLVAGLTNEQFF
J: TRBJ2-7; V: TRBV27; CDR3: CASSYSRPGNYEQYF
J: TRBJ2-5; V: TRBV24-1; CDR3: CATSPQGEETQYF
J: TRBJ2-3; V: TRBV4-1; CDR3: CASSRRTTDTQYF
J: TRBJ2-7; V: TRBV7-2; CDR3: CASSLRGGRGQYF
J: TRBJ1-2; V: TRBV7-9; CDR3: CASSRPYRDYGYTF
J: TRBJ2-5; V: TRBV6-1; CDR3: CASSSHSQVTQYF
J: TRBJ2-1; V: TRBV20-1; CDR3: CSARGLGGGNEQFF
J: TRBJ1-5; V: TRBV6-1; CDR3: CASSRDSFNSNQPQHF
J: TRBJ2-5; V: TRBV28; CDR3: CASSLGASGFVETQYF
J: TRBJ1-2; V: TRBV28; CDR3: CASSLGHLAYGYTF
J: TRBJ2-2; V: TRBV14; CDR3: CASSSYSGRGAGELFF
J: TRBJ2-7; V: TRBV3-1; CDR3: CASSQVDRLYEQYF
J: TRBJ2-5; V: TRBV28; CDR3: CATGTRGQETQYF
J: TRBJ1-2; V: TRBV7-6; CDR3: CASGSGGDGYGYTF
J: TRBJ2-3; V: TRBV28; CDR3: CASSLFPTSKSTDTQYF
J: TRBJ2-1; V: TRBV4-1; CDR3: CASSQDELAGNYNEQFF
J: TRBJ2-3; V: TRBV7-2; CDR3: CASSLVGSNTDTQYF
J: TRBJ2-1; V: TRBV4-2; CDR3: CASSQAGGRGTYNEQFF
J: TRBJ1-1; V: TRBV5-5; CDR3: CASSSTTGGRTEAFF
J: TRBJ2-1; V: TRBV7-2; CDR3: CASSLSSYRGLDYNEQFF
J: TRBJ2-5; V: TRBV4-3; CDR3: CASSQDLAGRLGTQYF
J: TRBJ2-5; V: TRBV7-9; CDR3: CASSPLRGARETQYF
J: TRBJ2-5; V: TRBV18; CDR3: CASSPGSGPQETQYF
J: TRBJ2-1; V: TRBV20-1; CDR3: CSARLVNEQFF
J: TRBJ2-1; V: TRBV3-1; CDR3: CASSQDENEQFF
J: TRBJ1-5; V: TRBV6-1; CDR3: CASTHAGLYSNQPQHF
J: TRBJ2-5; V: TRBV12-3/TRBV12-4; CDR3: CASSRFRGQQTQYF